One sample yielded the 9 T cell receptor beta chains listed below, sequenced in a study of blood T cells in healthy people across ages. The use of a sample-barcoded 5' primer and a J-beta primer mix characterized a second PCR of roughly 6 to 11 cycles. TCRdb ran MiXCR on the 5' RACE reads and lists one entry per CDR3 protein. The table lists 1.5 million to 2 million distinct CDR3 sequences, 40% to 55% of them singletons. Sequencing used blood. The receptors were sampled from a woman between 40 and 55 years old in good health.

This clonotype was seen a few times. This chain joins TRBV7-9 and TRBJ2-7; TRBD2 is a possible D gene (6 bases). The V and J ends lost 5 bases and 4 bases respectively, with 12 bases between them. Germline values: CDR1 SEHNR, CDR2 FQNEAQ (reference sequence). The length of the CDR3 is 13 residues. The CDR3 sequence is CASSRDGGYEQYF. In nucleotides, the CDR3 is TGTGCCAGCAGCAGAGATGGGGGGTACGAGCAGTACTTC.

V usage is TRBV2 and J usage is TRBJ2-3; TRBD2 is a possible D gene (6 bases). V lost 1 base to trimming and J lost 2 bases, with 10 bases between them. This CDR3 region has 15 residues. Germline CDR1 and CDR2: SNHLY and FYNNEI. The DNA of the CDR3 is TGTGCCAGCAGTGAAGGGGGGGTATACACAGATACGCAGTATTTT. It yields the protein CASSEGGVYTDTQYF.

The gene calls are TRBV10-3 and TRBJ2-5, with 11 bases fitting TRBD2. V shed 5 bases, J shed 6 bases, and the junction held 5 bases outside the gene matches. CDR1 and CDR2 from the germline V gene are ENHRY and SYGVKD. There are 14 residues in the CDR3. For the CDR3, the DNA is TGTGCCATCAGTCTAGCGGGGGGATGGCAGACCCAGTACTTC. Translating gives CAISLAGGWQTQYF.

The chain joins TRBV28 to TRBJ2-3; tentatively, D is TRBD1 (5 bases). Trimming stripped 7 bases from V and 0 bases from J, with 11 bases between. Germline V gene sequence: CDR1 MDHEN, CDR2 SYDVKM. This CDR3 spans 14 amino acids. The CDR3 sequence: CASIHQGSTDTQYF. The CDR3 DNA reads as TGTGCCAGCATTCATCAGGGTAGCACAGATACGCAGTATTTT.

This clonotype was seen only once. This rearrangement joins TRBV20-1 to TRBJ2-3; TRBD2 might be the D (6 bases). The CDR3 has 14 amino acids. The germline V gene has CDR1 DFQATT and CDR2 SNEGSKA (reference sequence). The V end lost 3 bases, the J end lost 1 base, and 11 bases lay between the germline ends. The CDR3 nucleotides are TGCAGTGCTAGTTTTGGCGGGGGCACAGATACGCAGTATTTT. Its translation is CSASFGGGTDTQYF.

V gene TRBV20-1 combines with J gene TRBJ2-1; D may be TRBD1 or TRBD2 (6 bases each). Germline-derived CDR1 and CDR2 are DFQATT and SNEGSKA (reference sequence). The CDR3 length is 15 residues. V shed 4 bases and J shed 4 bases, with 17 bases lying between them. The CDR3 sequence is CSAIWPRGPYNEQFF. The CDR3 DNA sequence: TGCAGTGCTATCTGGCCCCGGGGGCCTTACAATGAGCAGTTCTTC.

The V gene is TRBV5-6, the J gene TRBJ1-5; 9 bases match TRBD1. The CDR3 is 16 amino acids. V trimming: 2 bases; J trimming: 1 base; junction bases outside the gene matches: 4. Per germline, CDR1 SGHDT and CDR2 YYEEEE. The CDR3 spells CASSFRGTGSNQPQHF. CDR3 nucleotide sequence: TGTGCCAGCAGCTTCCGCGGGACAGGGAGCAATCAGCCCCAGCATTTT.

This clonotype was seen only a few times. J is TRBJ2-7 and V is TRBV20-1; 7 bases map to TRBD2. This CDR3 is 16 amino acids long. CDR1 DFQATT and CDR2 SNEGSKA come from the germline V gene (reference sequence). After removal of 0 bases from V and 0 bases from J, the junction contained 8 bases not matched to a gene. The CDR3 sequence is CSAREIDGGSSYEQYF. CDR3 DNA: TGCAGTGCTAGAGAAATAGACGGGGGGAGCTCCTACGAGCAGTACTTC.

This clonotype showed up many times. V and J are TRBV9 and TRBJ1-2; 7 nucleotides agree with TRBD1. Trimming at V came to 2 bases and at J to 3 bases, leaving 1 base not matched to a gene. Per the germline V gene, CDR1 is SGDLS and CDR2 is YYNGEE. CDR3 size: 13 residues. CDR3 loop: CASSVGTDYGYTF. CDR3 DNA sequence: TGTGCCAGCAGCGTTGGGACAGACTATGGCTACACCTTC.